This T cell receptor beta chain was found in a study of T-cell memory formation after mild COVID-19. Notes on the study in general: CD4+ bias marked clones expanding day 15 to 37, unlike balanced contracting clones.

TCRdb ran MiXCR on the 5' RACE reads and lists one entry per CDR3 protein. The sample shows 550,000 to 600,000 distinct CDR3 sequences, about 20% of them seen only once. A note on this clonotype: Its antigen is as yet unknown.

CDR3 length: 16 amino acids. Germline CDR1 MDHEN, CDR2 SYDVKM. V lost 6 bases to trimming and J lost 0 bases; unmatched junction nucleotides: 8. The sample taken for sequencing was PBMCs or a T cell subset sorted from them (not recorded which). The V call is TRBV28, the J call TRBJ1-1; 9 bases fit TRBD1. This clonotype was obtained from an adult woman who had mild COVID-19 (a few samples of this study predate the infection). Cell type and time point are not known. The CDR3 reads CASSPDRGSVNTEAFF. For the CDR3, the DNA is TGTGCCAGCAGCCCTGACAGGGGGTCTGTGAACACTGAAGCTTTCTTT.